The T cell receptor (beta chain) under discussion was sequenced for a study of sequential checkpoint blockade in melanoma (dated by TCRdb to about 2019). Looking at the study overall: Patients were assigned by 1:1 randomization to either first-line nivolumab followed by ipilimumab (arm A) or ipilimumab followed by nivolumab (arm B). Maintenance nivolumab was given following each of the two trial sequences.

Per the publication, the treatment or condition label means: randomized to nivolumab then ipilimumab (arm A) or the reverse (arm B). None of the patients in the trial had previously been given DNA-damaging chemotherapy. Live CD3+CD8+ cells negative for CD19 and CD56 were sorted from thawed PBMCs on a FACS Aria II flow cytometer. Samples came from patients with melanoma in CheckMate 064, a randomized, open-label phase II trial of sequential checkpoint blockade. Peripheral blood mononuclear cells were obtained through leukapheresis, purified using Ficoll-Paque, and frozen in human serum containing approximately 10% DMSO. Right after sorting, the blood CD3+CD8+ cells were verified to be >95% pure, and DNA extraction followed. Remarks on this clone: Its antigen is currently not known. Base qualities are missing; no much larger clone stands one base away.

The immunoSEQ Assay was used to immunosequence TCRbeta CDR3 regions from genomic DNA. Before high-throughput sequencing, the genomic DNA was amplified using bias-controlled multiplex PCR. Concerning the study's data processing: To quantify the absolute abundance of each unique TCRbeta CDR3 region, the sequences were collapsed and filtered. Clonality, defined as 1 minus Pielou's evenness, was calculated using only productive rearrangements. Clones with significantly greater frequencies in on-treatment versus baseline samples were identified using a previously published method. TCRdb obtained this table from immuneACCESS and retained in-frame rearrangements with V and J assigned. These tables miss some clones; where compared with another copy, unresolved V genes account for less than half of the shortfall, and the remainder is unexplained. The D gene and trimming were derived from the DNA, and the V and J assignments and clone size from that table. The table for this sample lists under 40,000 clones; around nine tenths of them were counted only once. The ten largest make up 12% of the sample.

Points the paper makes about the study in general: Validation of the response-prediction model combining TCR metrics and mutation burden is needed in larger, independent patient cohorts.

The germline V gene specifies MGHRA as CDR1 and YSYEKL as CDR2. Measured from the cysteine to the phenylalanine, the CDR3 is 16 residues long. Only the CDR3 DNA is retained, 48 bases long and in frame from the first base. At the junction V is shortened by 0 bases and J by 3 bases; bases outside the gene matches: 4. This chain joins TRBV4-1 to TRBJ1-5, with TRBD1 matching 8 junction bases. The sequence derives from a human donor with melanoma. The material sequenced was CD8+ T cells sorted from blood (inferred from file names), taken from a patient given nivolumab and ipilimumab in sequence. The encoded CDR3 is CASSQEGTGYNQPQHF. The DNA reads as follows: TGCGCCAGCAGCCAAGAGGGGACAGGTTACAATCAGCCCCAGCATTTT.